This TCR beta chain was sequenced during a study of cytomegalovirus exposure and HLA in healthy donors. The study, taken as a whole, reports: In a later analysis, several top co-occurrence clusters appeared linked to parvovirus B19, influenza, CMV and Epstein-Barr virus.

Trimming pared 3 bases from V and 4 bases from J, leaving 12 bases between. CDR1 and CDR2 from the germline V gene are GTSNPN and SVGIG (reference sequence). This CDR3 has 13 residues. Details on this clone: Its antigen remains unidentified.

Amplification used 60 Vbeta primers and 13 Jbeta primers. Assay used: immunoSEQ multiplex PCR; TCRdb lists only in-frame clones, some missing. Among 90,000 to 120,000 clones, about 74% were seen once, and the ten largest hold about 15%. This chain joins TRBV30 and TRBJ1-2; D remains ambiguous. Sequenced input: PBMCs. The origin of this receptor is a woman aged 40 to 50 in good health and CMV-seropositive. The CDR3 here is CAWSQAPGYGYTF. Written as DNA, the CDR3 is TGTGCCTGGAGCCAGGCGCCAGGCTATGGCTACACCTTC.